The present TCR beta chain was sequenced within a study of blood T cell repertoires in COVID-19. Study background: Sites in the United States, Italy and Spain provided acute and convalescent COVID-19 samples.

Assay: immunoSEQ multiplex PCR; the TCRdb copy retains only in-frame clones and omits some. The sample includes around 130,000 clones, about 77% of them seen just once. This CDR3 has 15 residues. V dropped 6 bases and J dropped 2; count of bases not matched to a gene: 4. Germline CDR1 ENHRY, CDR2 SYGVKD. This clonotype was obtained from an elderly man with acute or convalescent COVID-19. This sequence joins TRBV10-3 and TRBJ1-5, with TRBD1 matching 10 bases. Material for sequencing was peripheral blood. As DNA, the CDR3 is TGTGCCATCAGGGCCGGGACAGGGGGCAATCAGCCCCAGCATTTT. It encodes CAIRAGTGGNQPQHF.